Included here is one TCR beta chain sequence, with context. This table comes from immunoSEQ multiplex PCR, and its TCRdb copy is limited to in-frame clones, with some not included. The table lists about 320,000 clones, over 75% of them singletons. Deletions cut 0 bases from V and 4 bases from J, with 8 bases between. This CDR3 contains 13 residues. Germline V gene sequence: CDR1 SGHRS, CDR2 YFSETQ. This sample stems from a study of shared clonotypes between healthy human individuals. Each sample came from a Caucasian adult donor living in Nashville, Tennessee. CD8 memory merged CD45RO+ with CCR7-negative CD45RA+ TemRA cells.

The sequenced sample was memory CD8+ T cells sorted from blood. Subset described: CD45RO+ cells pooled with CCR7-negative TemRA cells. This sequence originates from a man in his late teens or twenties in good health. The chain links TRBV5-1 to TRBJ2-7, with D uncertain. CDR3 residues: CASSLVRSYEQYF. For the CDR3, the DNA is TGCGCCAGCAGCTTGGTCAGAAGTTACGAGCAGTACTTC.